The 9 T cell receptor beta chains in this list originate from one sample, sequenced in a study of blood T cell repertoires in COVID-19. TCRdb keeps only in-frame clones here, not all; method: immunoSEQ multiplex PCR. Among about 68,000 clones, over 75% were seen once, and the ten largest hold 2.7%. The sample taken for sequencing was peripheral blood. These receptors all stem from a man in his forties or fifties with acute or convalescent COVID-19.

The chain recombines TRBV12-3 or TRBV12-4 with TRBJ2-2, with unresolved D. CDR3 length: 13 amino acids. V lost 3 bases to trimming and J lost 6 bases, with 8 bases between them. CDR3 protein: CASSFLGAGELFF. The CDR3 DNA reads TGTGCCAGCAGTTTTCTAGGTGCCGGGGAGCTGTTTTTT.

The chain joins TRBV19 to TRBJ2-1, with 9 positions matching TRBD2. The ends lost 4 bases at V and 9 bases at J; junction bases unmatched: 16. Germline CDR1 and CDR2: LNHDA and SQIVND (reference sequence). The CDR3 extends over 17 amino acids. The CDR3 DNA sequence: TGTGCCAGTAGTAAATCCCAGTCTGGCGGGAGGGCCGCTGAGCAGTTCTTC. Its translation: CASSKSQSGGRAAEQFF.

This chain joins TRBV5-4 and TRBJ1-2; 8 bases line up with TRBD1. This CDR3 is 15 amino acids long. The J segment lost 7 bases and the V segment lost 3 bases, leaving 11 bases of the junction unmatched. The germline V gene has CDR1 SGHNT and CDR2 YYREEE (reference sequence). The CDR3 DNA reads as TGTGCCAGCAGCTCAACGGACAGGGTACGATCTGGCTACACCTTC. Translated, it gives CASSSTDRVRSGYTF.

The gene calls are TRBV11-2 and TRBJ2-1; the D is unclear. The germline CDR1 and CDR2 sequences are SGHAT and FQNNGV. Trimming shortened V by 5 bases and J by 8 bases, and 7 bases separated the two germline ends. The CDR3 length is 11 residues. For the CDR3, the DNA is TGTGCCAGCAGCGACGGGTATGAGCAGTTCTTC. Its protein product is CASSDGYEQFF.

This clone was detected only once. V and J are TRBV3-1 (or the pseudogene TRBV3-2) and TRBJ1-5, with D perhaps matching TRBD1 (5 bases). Trimming stripped 1 base from V and 3 bases from J, with 7 bases between. Per germline, CDR1 LGHDT and CDR2 YNNKEL (reference sequence). CDR3 length: 14 amino acids. CDR3 sequence (DNA): TGTGCCAGCAGCCAAGGACAGTTCAATCAGCCCCAGCATTTT. This translates into CASSQGQFNQPQHF.

The table lists this clone with a count of one. J is TRBJ2-4 and V is TRBV2; 11 bases fit TRBD2. The CDR3 length is 15 residues. J gave up 1 base and V 7 bases, and 3 bases lay outside the gene matches. Looked up from germline, CDR1 is SNHLY and CDR2 is FYNNEI. The CDR3 region has the DNA TGTGCCAGCACGGCTAGCGGGAGGGCCAAAAACATTCAGTACTTC. Protein: CASTASGRAKNIQYF.

The chain links TRBV19 to TRBJ2-2; 11 nucleotides line up with TRBD2. The germline gives CDR1 LNHDA, CDR2 SQIVND (reference sequence). The CDR3 extends over 17 amino acids. V lost 7 bases, J lost 5 bases, and 12 bases stayed unmatched. CDR3 protein: CASTNVAGGPRTGELFF. DNA of the CDR3: TGTGCCAGTACCAATGTAGCGGGAGGGCCGAGGACCGGGGAGCTGTTTTTT.

This clone has only a few counts. The chain combines TRBV10-1 with TRBJ2-7; TRBD1 might be the D (6 bases). The CDR3 is 14 amino acids. Germline V gives CDR1 WNHNN, CDR2 SYGVQD (reference sequence). The V gene lost 10 bases and the J gene lost 2 bases, with 18 bases spanning the gap. The CDR3 sequence: CATRVTGLPYEQYV. CDR3 sequence (DNA): TGCGCCACGCGGGTCACAGGGCTACCCTACGAGCAGTACGTC.

This clone was detected once. The chain carries TRBV11-2 and TRBJ1-2; perhaps TRBD1 as D (5 bases). Trimming took 1 base from V and 4 from J, leaving 16 bases between them. The CDR3 spans 16 residues. Germline loops: CDR1 SGHAT, CDR2 FQNNGV. The CDR3 region has the DNA TGTGCCAGCAGCTTAGCGATGGGGGAGGCAGTCTATGGCTACACCTTC. Protein: CASSLAMGEAVYGYTF.